Presented here are 24 T cell receptor beta chains from one specimen sequenced in a study of regulatory T cells in long-lasting Graves disease. With iRepertoire HTBI primers and Arm-PCR of CDR3 regions, TCR beta libraries were built. From the multiplex PCR reads, TCRdb called clonotypes with MiXCR, one entry per CDR3 protein. Of some 600,000 distinct CDR3 sequences in the sample, 16% were seen once. The time point was: newly diagnosed GD, antithyroid drugs for less than 3 months. PBMC-extracted RNA yielded the TCR library. The data also belong to a second study, concerning T cells in Graves' hyperthyroidism and ophthalmopathy.

Sequencing was performed on peripheral blood mononuclear cells (PBMCs), taken at new diagnosis, from a patient treated with antithyroid drugs. These receptors originate from a man between 18 and 29 years old with Graves disease.

This clonotype was seen many times. The chain employs TRBV2 and TRBJ1-5; 9 bases map to TRBD1. V shed 6 bases and J 1 base; nucleotides not matched to a gene: 1. Looked up from germline, CDR1 is SNHLY and CDR2 is FYNNEI. CDR3 length: 14 residues. The CDR3 protein is CASSGTGSNQPQHF. Written as DNA, the CDR3 is TGTGCCAGCAGCGGGACAGGGAGCAATCAGCCCCAGCATTTT.

This clonotype came up a few times. V and J are TRBV20-1 and TRBJ1-5; tentatively, D is TRBD1 (6 bases). The CDR3 has 14 amino acids. Germline CDR1 and CDR2: DFQATT and SNEGSKA (reference sequence). The germline V and J ends were trimmed by 6 bases and 3 bases, with 15 bases remaining between them. CDR3 residues: CSADPQGINQPQHF. The CDR3 nucleotides read TGCAGTGCCGACCCACAGGGAATCAATCAGCCCCAGCATTTT.

The chain joins TRBV9 to TRBJ2-7; either TRBD1 or TRBD2 may supply D (5 bases each). The CDR3 is made up of 19 amino acids. CDR1 SGDLS and CDR2 YYNGEE come from the germline V gene. V lost 3 bases, J lost 3 bases, and 28 bases lay in between. The CDR3 sequence is CASSAEDGPFIGTHYEQYF. As DNA, the CDR3 is TGTGCCAGCAGCGCAGAAGACGGGCCCTTCATAGGGACCCACTACGAGCAGTACTTC.

This clonotype was recorded at least ten times. The chain couples TRBV11-2 to TRBJ2-7; either TRBD1 or TRBD2 may fit D (5 bases each). Trimming pared 4 bases from V and 3 bases from J, leaving 16 bases between. This CDR3 has 15 residues. In germline, CDR1 is SGHAT, CDR2 FQNNGV. CDR3: CASSYPPSGSYEQYF. The CDR3 coding sequence is TGTGCCAGCAGCTACCCTCCTTCAGGGAGCTACGAGCAGTACTTC.

This clonotype has at least ten counts. This chain joins TRBV3-1 and TRBJ2-1, with TRBD2 matching 7 bases. V trimming: 0 bases; J trimming: 7 bases; junction bases outside the gene matches: 12. The length of the CDR3 is 17 residues. The germline CDR1 and CDR2 sequences are LGHDT and YNNKEL (reference sequence). CDR3 amino acids: CASSQDRLGGRVNEQFF. In nucleotides, the CDR3 is TGTGCCAGCAGCCAAGACCGGCTAGGTGGGAGGGTGAATGAGCAGTTCTTC.

This clonotype was seen a few times. J is TRBJ2-1 and V is TRBV10-1, with 10 bases that match TRBD2. The CDR3 runs to 16 residues. V lost 4 bases to trimming and J lost 4 bases; unmatched junction nucleotides: 7. In germline, CDR1 is WNHNN, CDR2 SYGVQD (reference sequence). Written as DNA, the CDR3 is TGCGCCAGCAGTGGGCCGGGACTAGCGTTTTACAATGAGCAGTTCTTC. Translation: CASSGPGLAFYNEQFF.

A remark on this clonotype: Germline is not matched at one junction end, which may reflect a read error. This chain connects TRBV5-1 to TRBJ2-1; 10 positions match TRBD2. The CDR3 sequence is 15 residues long. Per the germline V gene, CDR1 is SGHRS and CDR2 is YFSETQ. The CDR3 is CASSLELAGRNEQFF. CDR3 nucleotide sequence: TGTGCCAGCAGCTTGGAACTAGCGGGACGCAATGAGCAGTTCTTC.

This chain links TRBV4-1 with TRBJ2-2; perhaps TRBD2 as D (5 bases). V shed 5 bases and J shed 6 bases, with 10 bases lying between them. The CDR3 is made up of 13 amino acids. Germline V CDR1 and CDR2: MGHRA, YSYEKL. The CDR3 region has the DNA TGCGCCAGCAGCTACGAGGGCCCCGGGGAGCTGTTTTTT. The encoded protein is CASSYEGPGELFF.

Only one count was recorded for this clonotype. The V call is TRBV4-1, the J call TRBJ2-3; TRBD2 matches at 13 bases. V shed 3 bases, J shed 0 bases, and the junction held 3 bases outside the gene matches. Germline V CDR1 and CDR2: MGHRA, YSYEKL. The CDR3 sequence is 17 residues long. The CDR3 loop is CASSHPGLAGSTDTQYF. The CDR3 DNA sequence: TGCGCCAGCAGCCACCCGGGACTAGCGGGAAGCACAGATACGCAGTATTTT.

The rearrangement joins TRBV7-9 to TRBJ1-1; D gene unclear. V lost 5 bases to trimming and J lost 4 bases, with 11 bases between them. Germline V gene lookup returns CDR1 SEHNR and CDR2 FQNEAQ (reference sequence). CDR3 size: 13 residues. The DNA for the CDR3 is TGTGCCAGCAGCGCGGATGTTTCCACTGAAGCTTTCTTT. As protein: CASSADVSTEAFF.

V gene TRBV7-9 combines with J gene TRBJ2-7; D possibly corresponds to TRBD2 (5 bases). The CDR3 sequence is 13 residues long. The germline V and J ends were trimmed by 5 bases and 6 bases, with 14 bases remaining between them. Germline assignment: CDR1 SEHNR and CDR2 FQNEAQ (reference sequence). In DNA, the CDR3 is TGTGCCAGCAGCGGGGTGGCTGCGGGCGAGCAGTACTTC. Its translation: CASSGVAAGEQYF. Drawing the rest from reference TRBV7-9 and TRBJ2-7, the complete variable domain is DTGVSQNPRHKITKRGQNVTFRCDPISEHNRLYWYRQTLGQGPEFLTYFQNEAQLEKSRLLSDRFSAERPKGSFSTLEIQRTEQGDSAMYLCASSGVAAGEQYFGPGTRLTVT.

This clonotype was seen more than once but under ten times. The chain is built from TRBV24-1 and TRBJ2-3; D is unclear. With 4 bases removed from V and 2 bases from J, the gap between germline ends came to 6 bases. Germline V gene sequence: CDR1 KGHDR, CDR2 SFDVKD. The CDR3 is 13 residues long. The CDR3, as DNA: TGTGCCACCAGTGACGTAAACACAGATACGCAGTATTTT. Protein: CATSDVNTDTQYF.

The rearrangement joins TRBV6-5 to TRBJ2-7; TRBD1 is a possible D gene (6 bases). There are 15 residues in the CDR3. Trimming removed 0 bases from V and 2 bases from J, with 11 bases in between. Germline values: CDR1 MNHEY, CDR2 SVGAGI. The DNA for the CDR3 is TGTGCCAGCAGTTACTCGACAGGTGCCCCCTACGAGCAGTACTTC. Translated, it gives CASSYSTGAPYEQYF.

This clonotype came up a few times. DNA for the CDR3: TGTGCCAGCAGTCCTCGGGCGGGACCCTCCTACGAGCAGTACTTC. This gives the protein CASSPRAGPSYEQYF. The genes are TRBV6-2 or TRBV6-3 and TRBJ2-7; perhaps TRBD2 as D (6 bases). Germline lookup yields CDR1 MNHEY and CDR2 SVGEGT. V gave up 5 bases and J gave up 0 bases, with 14 bases separating them. This CDR3 has 15 residues.

This clonotype was counted many times. The chain combines TRBV2 with TRBJ2-2; D not certain. This CDR3 region has 12 residues. Trimming took 7 bases from V and 6 from J, leaving 9 bases between them. Germline CDR1 SNHLY, CDR2 FYNNEI. Here the CDR3 reads CASKVAAGELFF. As DNA, the CDR3 is TGTGCCAGCAAGGTCGCGGCCGGGGAGCTGTTTTTT.

This clonotype was seen repeatedly, ten times or more. The chain couples TRBV27 to TRBJ2-1; 10 bases fit TRBD1. After removal of 7 bases from V and 4 bases from J, the junction contained 10 bases not matched to a gene. The CDR3 runs 16 residues. The germline gives CDR1 MNHEY, CDR2 SMNVEV (reference sequence). The CDR3 coding sequence is TGTGCCAGCACCTCCCTGGGGACAGGGGTTTACAATGAGCAGTTCTTC. Its translation: CASTSLGTGVYNEQFF.

Regarding this clonotype: The junction does not match germline at one end; this may be a read error. The gene calls are TRBV7-6 and TRBJ1-2; TRBD1 might be the D (6 bases). Germline loops: CDR1 SGHVS, CDR2 FNYEAQ. The length of the CDR3 is 16 residues. The CDR3 nucleotides read TGTGCCGGCAGCGCACAGACAGGTGGGGCTAACTATGGCTACACCTTC. Protein: CAGSAQTGGANYGYTF.

There are a few counts of this clonotype. The V and J genes are TRBV27 and TRBJ2-7; a possible D gene is TRBD2 (5 bases). Per germline, CDR1 MNHEY and CDR2 SMNVEV (reference sequence). The germline V and J ends were trimmed by 6 bases and 2 bases, with 11 bases remaining between them. The CDR3 loop spans 13 amino acids. This chain's CDR3 is CASRVGGTYEQYF. For the CDR3, the DNA is TGTGCCAGCAGAGTCGGAGGTACCTACGAGCAGTACTTC.

This chain joins TRBV29-1 and TRBJ2-7; D is unresolved. Between the trimmed V and J ends, which lost 7 bases and 4 bases, there was a span of 23 bases. The V gene's germline CDR1 is SQVTM and CDR2 ANQGSEA. This CDR3 comprises 15 residues. The CDR3 is CSDPRPRRVGYEQYF. The DNA of the CDR3 is TGCAGCGACCCGCGACCCAGACGGGTGGGATACGAGCAGTACTTC.

This clonotype was seen ten or more times. The gene calls are TRBV28 and TRBJ1-5; D might be TRBD1 (6 bases). The germline gives CDR1 MDHEN, CDR2 SYDVKM. V lost 2 bases and J lost 7, with 9 bases in between. The CDR3 has 13 amino acids. CDR3 bases: TGTGCCAGCAGTTTACTACAGGGACAGCCCCAGCATTTT. The encoded protein is CASSLLQGQPQHF.

This clonotype has ten or more counts. This chain connects TRBV3-1 to TRBJ1-1; the D is unclear. The length of the CDR3 is 15 residues. V lost 1 base and J 5 bases, leaving 14 bases between the germline ends. Germline CDR1 reads LGHDT; CDR2 reads YNNKEL (reference sequence). For the CDR3, the DNA is TGTGCCAGCAGCCAAGTTTTCGTCGGAAGTACTGAAGCTTTCTTT. It yields the protein CASSQVFVGSTEAFF.

This chain links TRBV5-1 with TRBJ2-7; 9 positions match TRBD1. The CDR3 consists of 14 residues. V trimming: 4 bases; J trimming: 6 bases; junction bases outside the gene matches: 8. Germline loops: CDR1 SGHRS, CDR2 YFSETQ. This CDR3 reads CASSGGTGTAEQYF. CDR3 DNA sequence: TGCGCCAGCAGCGGAGGGACAGGGACCGCCGAGCAGTACTTC.

There are many counts of this clonotype. The chain has TRBV30 and TRBJ1-1, with D maybe TRBD1 (5 bases). Per germline, CDR1 GTSNPN and CDR2 SVGIG (reference sequence). This CDR3 region has 13 residues. V lost 7 bases to trimming and J lost 0 bases, with 12 bases between them. The CDR3 DNA reads TGTGCCTATGAAAAGGACATGAACACTGAAGCTTTCTTT. It yields the protein CAYEKDMNTEAFF.

This clonotype was recorded many times. The CDR3 region has the DNA TGTGCCAGCAGTGAAGATACGGACTATTATCAGCCCCAGCATTTT. It is translated as CASSEDTDYYQPQHF. V gene TRBV6-1 combines with J gene TRBJ1-5; no clear D gene. Trimming pared 1 base from V and 5 bases from J, leaving 12 bases between. Germline values: CDR1 MNHNS, CDR2 SASEGT. The CDR3 consists of 15 residues.